These T cell receptor beta chains were read from a single sample in a study of Ad26.COV2.S vaccination and SARS-CoV-2 variants. Sequenced by immunoSEQ multiplex PCR; TCRdb stores in-frame clones only, minus some. Of a few hundred thousand clones listed, over 75% are singletons. The material sequenced was peripheral blood, taken in a trial of Ad26.COV2.S vaccine versus placebo. The receptor source for this set is a person aged 18-65 years who received the Ad26.COV2.S COVID-19 vaccine or a placebo. The CDR3 runs from the conserved cysteine through the conserved F or W. The D gene is left open where the match is weak.

TRBJ1-4	TRBV19	.	CASCMWVGEKLFF	TGTGCCAGTTGTATGTGGGTCGGTGAAAAACTGTTTTTT
TRBJ1-2	TRBV6-1	.	CASSEALQGLLYGYTF	TGTGCCAGCAGTGAAGCGCTTCAGGGACTGCTCTATGGCTACACCTTC
TRBJ2-7	TRBV21-1	.	CASRGGCEQYF	TGTGCCAGCAGGGGGGGGTGCGAGCAGTACTTC
TRBJ1-5	TRBV6-2/TRBV6-3	.	CASSYTRSNQPQHF	TGTGCCAGCAGTTACACTCGTAGCAATCAGCCCCAGCATTTT
TRBJ2-7	TRBV7-8	TRBD1	CASSFDRDSYEQYF	TGTGCCAGCAGCTTTGACAGGGACTCCTACGAGCAGTACTTC
TRBJ2-7	TRBV27	.	CASSPGWAYEQYF	TGTGCCAGCAGCCCAGGGTGGGCCTACGAGCAGTACTTC
TRBJ1-1	TRBV6-5	TRBD1	CASSYGRGQAEAFF	TGTGCCAGCAGTTACGGCCGGGGACAGGCTGAAGCTTTCTTT
TRBJ2-7	TRBV6-1	.	CASSATRGLARSREQYF	TGTGCCAGCAGTGCGACTAGGGGGCTAGCGCGGTCCCGGGAGCAGTACTTC
TRBJ2-1	TRBV20-1	.	CSASVGEQFF	TGCAGTGCTAGCGTTGGAGAGCAGTTCTTC
TRBJ2-5	TRBV7-2	.	CASSRWAGAQETQYF	TGTGCCAGCAGCCGCTGGGCGGGGGCCCAAGAGACCCAGTACTTC
TRBJ2-3	TRBV27	TRBD1	CASSPRTGRDTQYF	TGTGCCAGCAGTCCCCGGACAGGGAGGGATACGCAGTATTTT